These 9 T cell receptor beta chains originate from one sample sequenced in a study of blood T cell repertoires in COVID-19. Repertoires were generated with immunoSEQ multiplex PCR, while TCRdb's copy carries only in-frame clones and drops some. Counted here are roughly 220,000 clones, around 80% occurring once; the ten biggest clones make up 15% to 20%. Sequences were obtained from peripheral blood. The receptor source for this set is a young man with active or convalescent COVID-19.

This chain joins TRBV4-1 and TRBJ1-2; D may be TRBD1 (5 bases). Trimming left V 1 base short and J 0 bases short, with 9 bases between. CDR3 length: 15 residues. The V gene's germline CDR1 is MGHRA and CDR2 YSYEKL. The CDR3: CASSQVGGTNYGYTF. Written as DNA, the CDR3 is TGCGCCAGCAGCCAAGTCGGGGGGACTAACTATGGCTACACCTTC.

This sequence joins TRBV2 and TRBJ1-5; 9 positions agree with TRBD1. CDR3 length equals 14 residues. Germline-derived CDR1 and CDR2 are SNHLY and FYNNEI. V was clipped by 6 bases and J by 7 bases; unmatched bases: 7. The CDR3 loop reads CASRAGQGSQPQHF. The CDR3 bases are TGTGCCAGCAGGGCCGGACAGGGGAGCCAGCCCCAGCATTTT.

The rearrangement links TRBV11-2 to TRBJ2-5; no definite D call. Germline V gives CDR1 SGHAT, CDR2 FQNNGV. Between the trimmed V and J ends, which lost 3 bases and 4 bases, there was a span of 12 bases. The CDR3 extends over 14 amino acids. As DNA, the CDR3 is TGTGCCAGCAGCTTGACGCGGCAACGAGAGACCCAGTACTTC. This translates into CASSLTRQRETQYF.

The V gene is TRBV9, the J gene TRBJ2-3; TRBD2 matches at 11 bases. This CDR3 is 15 amino acids long. CDR1 and CDR2 (germline): SGDLS, YYNGEE. Trimming removed 4 bases from V and 3 bases from J; junction bases left unmatched: 4. The CDR3 region is CASSHTSGGTDTQYF. The CDR3 DNA sequence: TGTGCCAGCAGCCATACTAGCGGGGGAACAGATACGCAGTATTTT.

The chain has TRBV20-1 and TRBJ1-5; D not certain. The germline gives CDR1 DFQATT, CDR2 SNEGSKA (reference sequence). CDR3 length: 13 residues. The V end was cut by 6 bases, the J end by 2 bases, with 11 bases between. The CDR3 is CSASRVGNQPQHF. The DNA of the CDR3 is TGCAGTGCCAGTCGGGTGGGCAATCAGCCCCAGCATTTT.

In nucleotides, the CDR3 is TGTGCCAGCAGCGCGCAGGGAAATTCACCCCTCCACTTT. Protein: CASSAQGNSPLHF. The chain carries TRBV14 and TRBJ1-6, with D possibly being TRBD1 (5 bases). The germline V gene encodes CDR1 SGHDN and CDR2 FVKESK. Deletions cut 5 bases from V and 7 bases from J, with 9 bases between. CDR3 length: 13 amino acids.

This chain connects TRBV25-1 to TRBJ1-1; D is undetermined. The CDR3 runs 11 residues. Trimming removed 3 bases at V and 14 bases at J, with 13 bases between. The germline CDR1 and CDR2 sequences are MGHDK and SYGVNS. Here the CDR3 reads CASSDGILSFF. As DNA, the CDR3 is TGTGCCAGCAGTGACGGTATACTGTCGTTCTTT.

The V call is TRBV5-6, the J call TRBJ1-5; D is possibly TRBD1 (5 bases). This CDR3 contains 16 residues. Trimming removed 3 bases at V and 3 bases at J, with 16 bases between. Germline V CDR1 and CDR2: SGHDT, YYEEEE. The CDR3 spells CASSYGGPDLNQPQHF. Written as DNA, the CDR3 is TGTGCCAGCAGCTACGGGGGACCGGATCTCAATCAGCCCCAGCATTTT.

V is TRBV9 and J is TRBJ1-4; 9 bases align to TRBD1. This CDR3 has 15 amino acids. V gave up 3 bases and J gave up 7 bases; unmatched junction bases: 7. In germline, CDR1 is SGDLS, CDR2 YYNGEE. The CDR3, as DNA: TGTGCCAGCAGCGCCCAGGGACAGGGTGCTGAAAAACTGTTTTTT. Its translation: CASSAQGQGAEKLFF.